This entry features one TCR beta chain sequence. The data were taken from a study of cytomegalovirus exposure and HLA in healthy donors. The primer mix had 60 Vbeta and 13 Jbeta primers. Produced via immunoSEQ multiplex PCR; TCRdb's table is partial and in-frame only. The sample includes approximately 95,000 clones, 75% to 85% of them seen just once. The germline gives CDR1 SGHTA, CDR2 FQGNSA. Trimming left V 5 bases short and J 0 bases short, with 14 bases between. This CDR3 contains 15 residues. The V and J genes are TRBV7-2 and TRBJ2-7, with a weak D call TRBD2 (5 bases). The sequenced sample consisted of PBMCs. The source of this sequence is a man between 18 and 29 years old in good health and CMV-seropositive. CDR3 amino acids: CASSVTGITSYEQYF. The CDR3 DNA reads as TGTGCCAGCAGCGTTACCGGGATCACCTCCTACGAGCAGTACTTC.